These T cell receptor beta chains were read from a single sample in a study of cytomegalovirus exposure and HLA in healthy donors. Produced via immunoSEQ multiplex PCR; TCRdb's table is partial and in-frame only. Here the sample spans about 180,000 clones, 77% being singletons. The sample taken for sequencing was PBMCs. The receptors here all came from an older woman in good health and CMV-seropositive. The CDR3 runs from the conserved cysteine through the conserved F or W. Fields, in order: clone size, J gene, CDR3 length, D gene, V gene, CDR3 DNA, CDR3 protein. D genes are given only for firm matches. Size is stated for part of the rows, as once, few or many counts, or as a class when the clone is expanded.

clone_size: few; j_call: TRBJ1-5; cdr3_length: 14; d_call: .; v_call: TRBV5-6; cdr3_nt: TGTGCCAGCAGCTTCTGGGGGGGCGGACAGCCCCAGCATTTT; cdr3_aa: CASSFWGGGQPQHF
clone_size: .; j_call: TRBJ1-3; cdr3_length: 17; d_call: TRBD1; v_call: TRBV7-9; cdr3_nt: TGTGCCAGCAGCCCTCCCCTCGGACAGGGAAGTGGAAACACCATATATTTT; cdr3_aa: CASSPPLGQGSGNTIYF
clone_size: once; j_call: TRBJ2-3; cdr3_length: 11; d_call: .; v_call: TRBV11-2; cdr3_nt: TGTGCCAGCAGCCAACGAGGGGGGCAGTATTTT; cdr3_aa: CASSQRGGQYF
clone_size: .; j_call: TRBJ2-7; cdr3_length: 16; d_call: TRBD1; v_call: TRBV4-2; cdr3_nt: TGTGCCAGCAGCCATGCTAAGACAGGGAATCCCTACGAGCAGTACTTC; cdr3_aa: CASSHAKTGNPYEQYF
clone_size: .; j_call: TRBJ1-1; cdr3_length: 11; d_call: .; v_call: TRBV27; cdr3_nt: TGTGCCAGCCCTATGAACACTGAAGCTTTCTTT; cdr3_aa: CASPMNTEAFF
clone_size: few; j_call: TRBJ1-1; cdr3_length: 14; d_call: TRBD1; v_call: TRBV9; cdr3_nt: TGTGCCAGCAGCTCCCGGGACAGGGACACTGAAGCTTTCTTT; cdr3_aa: CASSSRDRDTEAFF
clone_size: .; j_call: TRBJ1-5; cdr3_length: 14; d_call: .; v_call: TRBV28; cdr3_nt: TGTGCCAGTAGGGGAGGAGGATCCAATCAGCCCCAGCATTTT; cdr3_aa: CASRGGGSNQPQHF
clone_size: .; j_call: TRBJ1-2; cdr3_length: 19; d_call: TRBD1; v_call: TRBV19; cdr3_nt: TGTGCCAGTAGTATCTGGTGGTTGGGCCCGGGACAGGTTAAATATGGCTACACCTTC; cdr3_aa: CASSIWWLGPGQVKYGYTF
clone_size: .; j_call: TRBJ2-3; cdr3_length: 16; d_call: TRBD2; v_call: TRBV7-2; cdr3_nt: TGTGCCAGCAGCTTCGGACTAGCGGGGAGCACAGATACGCAGTATTTT; cdr3_aa: CASSFGLAGSTDTQYF
clone_size: .; j_call: TRBJ1-3; cdr3_length: 14; d_call: TRBD1; v_call: TRBV19; cdr3_nt: TGTGCCATTGCGGACAGGGAAGCTGGAAACACCATATATTTT; cdr3_aa: CAIADREAGNTIYF
clone_size: .; j_call: TRBJ2-1; cdr3_length: 15; d_call: TRBD1; v_call: TRBV9; cdr3_nt: TGTGCCAGCAGCGAACAAGGACAGGTTATCGATGAGCAGTTCTTC; cdr3_aa: CASSEQGQVIDEQFF
clone_size: .; j_call: TRBJ2-1; cdr3_length: 20; d_call: TRBD1; v_call: TRBV27; cdr3_nt: TGTGCCAGCAGTTTATTCCATCCGGCCAACCGGGACAGGGCGGGTAATGAGCAGTTCTTC; cdr3_aa: CASSLFHPANRDRAGNEQFF
clone_size: .; j_call: TRBJ1-5; cdr3_length: 13; d_call: .; v_call: TRBV30; cdr3_nt: TGTGCCTGGAGTGGGGGGGGCAATCAGCCCCAGCATTTT; cdr3_aa: CAWSGGGNQPQHF
clone_size: .; j_call: TRBJ2-7; cdr3_length: 12; d_call: .; v_call: TRBV11-1; cdr3_nt: TGTGCCAGCAGCAAACAGGGTTTGGAGCAGTACTTC; cdr3_aa: CASSKQGLEQYF
clone_size: .; j_call: TRBJ1-3; cdr3_length: 16; d_call: TRBD1; v_call: TRBV5-1; cdr3_nt: TGCGCCAGCAGCTGGCAGGGGGCTGACTCTGGAAACACCATATATTTT; cdr3_aa: CASSWQGADSGNTIYF
clone_size: .; j_call: TRBJ2-2; cdr3_length: 15; d_call: TRBD2; v_call: TRBV9; cdr3_nt: TGTGCCAGCAGTCCGAGCGGGAGATCGATCGGGGAGCTGTTTTTT; cdr3_aa: CASSPSGRSIGELFF
clone_size: .; j_call: TRBJ1-1; cdr3_length: 15; d_call: TRBD1; v_call: TRBV6-4; cdr3_nt: TGTGCCAGCAGTGACTCGATAGGGGGCAGGGGCAGAGCTTTCTTT; cdr3_aa: CASSDSIGGRGRAFF
clone_size: .; j_call: TRBJ1-6; cdr3_length: 15; d_call: .; v_call: TRBV7-3; cdr3_nt: TGTGCCAGCAGCCCGGACGGGACATTTTTTTCACCCCTCCACTTT; cdr3_aa: CASSPDGTFFSPLHF
clone_size: few; j_call: TRBJ2-2; cdr3_length: 15; d_call: TRBD1; v_call: TRBV19; cdr3_nt: TGTGCCAGTAGGAGGACAGGATTGGAGACCGGGGAGCTGTTTTTT; cdr3_aa: CASRRTGLETGELFF
clone_size: .; j_call: TRBJ1-5; cdr3_length: 14; d_call: .; v_call: TRBV18; cdr3_nt: TGTGCCAGCTCACCATTGGGGCTAAATCAGCCCCAGCATTTT; cdr3_aa: CASSPLGLNQPQHF
clone_size: .; j_call: TRBJ2-7; cdr3_length: 15; d_call: TRBD2; v_call: TRBV27; cdr3_nt: TGTGCCAGCAGTTTGTCGGCGGGAGGCTCCTACGAGCAGTACTTC; cdr3_aa: CASSLSAGGSYEQYF
clone_size: .; j_call: TRBJ1-4; cdr3_length: 16; d_call: TRBD1; v_call: TRBV7-9; cdr3_nt: TGTGCCAGCAGCTTCCCCGACAGGGCGGCTAATGAAAAACTGTTTTTT; cdr3_aa: CASSFPDRAANEKLFF
clone_size: few; j_call: TRBJ2-7; cdr3_length: 15; d_call: .; v_call: TRBV15; cdr3_nt: TGTGCCACCAGCCCTGGGGGTCTGGGAGGCTACGAGCAGTACTTC; cdr3_aa: CATSPGGLGGYEQYF
clone_size: .; j_call: TRBJ1-4; cdr3_length: 15; d_call: TRBD1; v_call: TRBV6-1; cdr3_nt: TGTGCCAGCATACCTGGACAGGGTATAGGGGAAAAACTGTTTTTT; cdr3_aa: CASIPGQGIGEKLFF
clone_size: .; j_call: TRBJ1-2; cdr3_length: 13; d_call: TRBD1; v_call: TRBV28; cdr3_nt: TGTGCCAGCAGGGGGACAGGGAACTATGGCTACACCTTC; cdr3_aa: CASRGTGNYGYTF
clone_size: .; j_call: TRBJ2-3; cdr3_length: 13; d_call: TRBD1; v_call: TRBV5-4; cdr3_nt: TGTGCCAGCAGCGGGACAGGGGTGGATACGCAGTATTTT; cdr3_aa: CASSGTGVDTQYF
clone_size: few; j_call: TRBJ1-2; cdr3_length: 13; d_call: .; v_call: TRBV28; cdr3_nt: TGTGCCAGCATGCCGGGTTCCTTCTATGGCTACACCTTC; cdr3_aa: CASMPGSFYGYTF
clone_size: .; j_call: TRBJ2-5; cdr3_length: 13; d_call: TRBD2; v_call: TRBV11-2; cdr3_nt: TGTGCCAGCAGCCGGCGGGGGGGGGAGACCCAGTACTTC; cdr3_aa: CASSRRGGETQYF
clone_size: .; j_call: TRBJ2-1; cdr3_length: 15; d_call: TRBD2; v_call: TRBV7-3; cdr3_nt: TGTGCCAGCAGCGGTTTGGCGGGGGGCCTTAATGAGCAGTTCTTC; cdr3_aa: CASSGLAGGLNEQFF
clone_size: .; j_call: TRBJ2-7; cdr3_length: 13; d_call: .; v_call: TRBV27; cdr3_nt: TGTGCCAGCAGTTTACGGGGGGCTTACGAGCAGTACTTC; cdr3_aa: CASSLRGAYEQYF
clone_size: .; j_call: TRBJ1-2; cdr3_length: 18; d_call: .; v_call: TRBV4-2; cdr3_nt: TGTGCCAGCAGCCAAGGAGGGAGTCCCGCTGAACACATCTATGGCTACACCTTC; cdr3_aa: CASSQGGSPAEHIYGYTF
clone_size: .; j_call: TRBJ1-3; cdr3_length: 14; d_call: .; v_call: TRBV9; cdr3_nt: TGTGCCAGCGGATACAGGGTGGATGGAAACACCATATATTTT; cdr3_aa: CASGYRVDGNTIYF
clone_size: .; j_call: TRBJ1-4; cdr3_length: 16; d_call: .; v_call: TRBV7-2; cdr3_nt: TGTGCCAGCAGCCAAATGGCGCGGAGTTATAATGAAAAACTGTTTTTT; cdr3_aa: CASSQMARSYNEKLFF